Reported below is one TCR beta chain. The sample is drawn from a study of blood T cell repertoires in COVID-19. At the level of the study: There were acute and convalescent COVID-19 samples, and they came from the United States, Italy and Spain. Sample material is recorded as cDNA or gDNA derived from T cells, B-cell-depleted T cells, or PBMCs.

Germline lookup yields CDR1 LGHDT and CDR2 YNNKEL (reference sequence). There are 17 residues in the CDR3. Losses at the gene ends were 0 bases for V and 4 bases for J; bases not matched to a gene: 8. Seattle patients were enrolled while actively infected and followed longitudinally. In the original analysis: Estimates of nucleated cell counts were drawn from the amplification of reference gene primers. Sequencing used immunoSEQ multiplex PCR; TCRdb keeps in-frame clones, though not all of them. V, J and clone size derive from that table, while D and trimming were established from the DNA sequence. Found here are roughly 310,000 clones, 75% to 90% of them singletons; the top ten hold approximately 2.9%.

V and J are TRBV3-1 (or the pseudogene TRBV3-2) and TRBJ2-2, with 7 bases lining up with TRBD2. Sequencing was performed on peripheral blood. The receptor was derived from a woman in her 30s with COVID-19, enrolled during active disease. Here the CDR3 reads CASSQDWASGFTGELFF. The CDR3 nucleotides read TGTGCCAGCAGCCAAGATTGGGCTAGCGGTTTCACCGGGGAGCTGTTTTTT.